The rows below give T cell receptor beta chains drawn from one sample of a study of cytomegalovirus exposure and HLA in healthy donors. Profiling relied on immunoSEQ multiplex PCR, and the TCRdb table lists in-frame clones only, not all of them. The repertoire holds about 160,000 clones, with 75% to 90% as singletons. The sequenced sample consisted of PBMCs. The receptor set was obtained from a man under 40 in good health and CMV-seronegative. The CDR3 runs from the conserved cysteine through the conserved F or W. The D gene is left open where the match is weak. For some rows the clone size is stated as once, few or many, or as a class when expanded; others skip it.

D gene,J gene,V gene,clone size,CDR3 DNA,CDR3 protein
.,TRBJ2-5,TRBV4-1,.,TGCGCCAGCAGCCAAGATGGGACTGGCCAAGAGACCCAGTACTTC,CASSQDGTGQETQYF
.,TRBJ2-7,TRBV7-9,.,TGTTCCAGCAGCTCATTGTACGAGCAGTACTTC,CSSSSLYEQYF
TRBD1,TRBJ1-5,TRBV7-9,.,TGTGCCAGCAGCTTACAGGGGGCTGGCAATCAGCCCCAGCATTTT,CASSLQGAGNQPQHF
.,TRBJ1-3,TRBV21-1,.,TGTGCCAGCAGTACAGGGAAAGACACCATATATTTT,CASSTGKDTIYF
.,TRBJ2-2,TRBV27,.,TGTGCCAGCAGTTTAGCCGACTGGAACACCGGGGAGCTGTTTTTT,CASSLADWNTGELFF
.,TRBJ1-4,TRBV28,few,TGTGCCAGCACTTCGGATGAAAAACTGTTTTTT,CASTSDEKLFF
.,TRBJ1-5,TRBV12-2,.,TGTGCAAGTCGCTTCCGAGGGTCAGGGGGTCGCAATCAGCCCCAGCATTTT,CASRFRGSGGRNQPQHF
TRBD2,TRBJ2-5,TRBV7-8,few,TGTGCCAGCATCCCGACTAGCGGGAGTAGGGAAGAGACCCAGTACTTC,CASIPTSGSREETQYF
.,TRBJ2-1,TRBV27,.,TGTGCCAGCAGTTTAGGTCACAGTAGCGGAAGTCAGTTCTTC,CASSLGHSSGSQFF
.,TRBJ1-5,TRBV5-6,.,TGTGCCAGCAGCCTTCGAGGGGGGGCGGGCAATCAGCCCCAGCATTTT,CASSLRGGAGNQPQHF
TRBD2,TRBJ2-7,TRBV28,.,TGTGCCAGCCTCATAGCGGGAGGGCCGGCGGACGAGCAGTACTTC,CASLIAGGPADEQYF
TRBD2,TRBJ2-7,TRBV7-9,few,TGTGCCGCCGGGGGGAACTACGAGCAGTACTTC,CAAGGNYEQYF
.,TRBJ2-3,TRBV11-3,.,TGTGCCAGCTCAAGTGACTGGCTTCATGGGGATACGCAGTATTTT,CASSSDWLHGDTQYF
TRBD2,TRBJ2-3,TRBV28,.,TGTGCCAGCACCGGGACTAGCGGGAGAGCGGATACGCAGTATTTT,CASTGTSGRADTQYF
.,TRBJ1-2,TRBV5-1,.,TGCGCCAGCGCTCTGCGGGCAAATAACTATGGCTACACCTTC,CASALRANNYGYTF
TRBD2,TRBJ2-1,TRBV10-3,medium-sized,TGTGCCATCAGTGAGACCCTCTGGACTAGCGGACTCTACAATGAGCAGTTCTTC,CAISETLWTSGLYNEQFF
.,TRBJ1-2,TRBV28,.,TGTGCCGTACAGGGAGCGGCTAACTATGGCTACACCTTC,CAVQGAANYGYTF
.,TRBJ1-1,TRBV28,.,TGTGCCAGCAGTCCTCCGGCAGGGAAGGGTTCTGAAGCTTTCTTT,CASSPPAGKGSEAFF
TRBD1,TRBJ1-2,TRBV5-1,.,TGCGCCAGCAGCTTGGCGGACAGGGACTACACCTTC,CASSLADRDYTF
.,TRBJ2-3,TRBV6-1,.,TGTGCCAGCAGTGAAGCTGGCTTGTCAGATACGCAGTATTTT,CASSEAGLSDTQYF
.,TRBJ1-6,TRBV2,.,TGTGCCAAACGGGGTTCCTATAATTCACCCCTCCACTTT,CAKRGSYNSPLHF
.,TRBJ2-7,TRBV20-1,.,TGCAGTGCTTTGACAGGGAGGGAGCAGTACTTC,CSALTGREQYF
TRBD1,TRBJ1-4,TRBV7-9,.,TGTGCCAGCAGGGATCTGACAGGGGGGGCGGAACATAATGAAAAACTGTTTTTT,CASRDLTGGAEHNEKLFF